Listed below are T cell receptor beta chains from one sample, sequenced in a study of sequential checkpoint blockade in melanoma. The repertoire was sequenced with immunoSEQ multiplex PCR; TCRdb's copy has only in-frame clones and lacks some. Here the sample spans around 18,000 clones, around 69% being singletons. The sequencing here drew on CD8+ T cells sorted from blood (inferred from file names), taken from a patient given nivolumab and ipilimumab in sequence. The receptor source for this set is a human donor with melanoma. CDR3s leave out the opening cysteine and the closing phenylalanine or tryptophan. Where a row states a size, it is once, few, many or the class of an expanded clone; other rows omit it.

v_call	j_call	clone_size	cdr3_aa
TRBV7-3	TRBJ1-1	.	ASSLAGAGAEAF
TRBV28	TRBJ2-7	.	ASSSPGQASYEQY
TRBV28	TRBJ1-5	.	ASSPGQGSNQPQH
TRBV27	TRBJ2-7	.	ASSYSGTGLSYEQY
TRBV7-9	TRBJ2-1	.	ASSLEGGASSYNEQF
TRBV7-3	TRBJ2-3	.	ASSLTEGRDTQY
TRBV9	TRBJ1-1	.	ASSGRDLGAF
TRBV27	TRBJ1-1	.	ASIQGQGFTEAF
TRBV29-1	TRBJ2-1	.	SVEGRRFYNEQF
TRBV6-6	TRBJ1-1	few	ASQDGQNTEAF
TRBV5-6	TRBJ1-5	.	ASSSNNQPQH
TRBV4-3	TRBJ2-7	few	ASSLSATGSYEQY
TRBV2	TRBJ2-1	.	ASSEALGLTGFGEQF
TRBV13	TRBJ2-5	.	ASSSPRTSGEETQY
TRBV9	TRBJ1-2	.	ASSEQSSRYGYT
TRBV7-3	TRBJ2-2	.	ASSLLGSGQGPTGELF
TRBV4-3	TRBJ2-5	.	ASSQDRTGWEETQY
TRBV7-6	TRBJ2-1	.	ASSLARGRGPYNEQF
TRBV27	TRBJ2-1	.	ASRLRAGGAYNEQF
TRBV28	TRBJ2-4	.	ASSYGRGQVQY
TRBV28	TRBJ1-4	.	ASSFPTGMNEKLF
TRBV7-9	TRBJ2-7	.	ASSDPRTAVYEQY
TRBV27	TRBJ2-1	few	ASSFASRTAGIF
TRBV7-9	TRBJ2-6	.	ASSYDTTRVSGANVLT
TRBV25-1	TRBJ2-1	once	ASNPGGPNEQF
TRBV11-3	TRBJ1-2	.	ASSLDAAGRVGYT
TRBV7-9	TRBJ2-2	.	ASSLGLGELF
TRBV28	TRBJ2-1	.	AIRTDSSYNEQF
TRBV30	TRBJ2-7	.	AWSTGTGDYEQY
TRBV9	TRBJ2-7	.	ASSVAQGRAYEQY
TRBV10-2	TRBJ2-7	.	ASSESGASGYSYEQY
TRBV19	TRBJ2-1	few	ASTRGAGPYNEQF
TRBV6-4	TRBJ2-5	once	ASRWTAQETQY
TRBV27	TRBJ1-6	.	ASSVKVGQGAYSYNSPLH
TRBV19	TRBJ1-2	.	AGGTGKSYGYT
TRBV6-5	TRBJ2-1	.	ASSYGPVDEQF
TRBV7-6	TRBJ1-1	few	ASSFNSGTEAF
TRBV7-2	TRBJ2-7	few	ASSPTGSSYEQY
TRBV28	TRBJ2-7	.	ASSRQGASYEQY
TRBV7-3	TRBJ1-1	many	ASSLHQGNTEAF
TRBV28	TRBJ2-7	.	ASSFLTGQEVTYEQY
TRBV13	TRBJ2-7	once	ASSPDGTSGDYEQY
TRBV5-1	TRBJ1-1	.	ASSLLGPNTEAF
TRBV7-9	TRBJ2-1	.	ASSLKAGGVYNEQF
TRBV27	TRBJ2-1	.	ASSLSWRNNEQF
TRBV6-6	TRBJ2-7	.	ASSFEYEQY
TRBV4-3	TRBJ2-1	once	ASSQDRIAGEWVQF
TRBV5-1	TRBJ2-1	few	ASSGGTSGASYNEQF
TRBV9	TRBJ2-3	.	ASSVGGITDTQY
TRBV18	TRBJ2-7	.	ASSRLYRDRAYEQY
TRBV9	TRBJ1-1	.	ASSVGQGTWVNTEAF
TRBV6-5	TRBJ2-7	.	ASSGRDRADEQY
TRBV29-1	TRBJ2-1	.	SAPGTGFYNEQF
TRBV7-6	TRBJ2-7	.	ASSSPDRGSYEQY